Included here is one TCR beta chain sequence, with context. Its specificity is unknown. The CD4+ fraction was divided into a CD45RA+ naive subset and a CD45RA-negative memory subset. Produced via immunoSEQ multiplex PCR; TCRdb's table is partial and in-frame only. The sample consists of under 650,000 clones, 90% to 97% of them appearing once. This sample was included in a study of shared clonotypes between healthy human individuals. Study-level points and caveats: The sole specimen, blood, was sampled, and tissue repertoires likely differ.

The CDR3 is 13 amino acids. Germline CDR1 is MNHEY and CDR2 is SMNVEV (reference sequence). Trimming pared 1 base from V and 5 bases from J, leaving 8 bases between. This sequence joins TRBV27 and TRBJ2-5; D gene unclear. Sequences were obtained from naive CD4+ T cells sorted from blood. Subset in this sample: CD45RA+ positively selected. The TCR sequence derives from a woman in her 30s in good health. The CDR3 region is CASSLFSRETQYF. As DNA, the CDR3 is TGTGCCAGCAGTTTATTTAGCCGGGAGACCCAGTACTTC.